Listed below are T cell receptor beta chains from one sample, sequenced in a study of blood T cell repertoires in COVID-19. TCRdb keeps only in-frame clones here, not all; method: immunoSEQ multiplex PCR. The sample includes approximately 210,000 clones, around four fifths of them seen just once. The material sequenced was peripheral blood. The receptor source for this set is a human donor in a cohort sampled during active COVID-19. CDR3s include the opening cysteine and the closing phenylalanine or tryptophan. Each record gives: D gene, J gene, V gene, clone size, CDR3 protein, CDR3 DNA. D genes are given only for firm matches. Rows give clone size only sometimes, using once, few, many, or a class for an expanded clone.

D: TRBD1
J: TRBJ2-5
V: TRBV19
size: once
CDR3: CASKNQGTGGETQYF
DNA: TGTGCCAGTAAAAACCAAGGGACAGGGGGGGAGACCCAGTACTTC

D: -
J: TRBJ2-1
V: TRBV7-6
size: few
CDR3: CASSLSATWRNEQFF
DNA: TGTGCCAGCAGCTTATCAGCTACCTGGCGGAATGAGCAGTTCTTC

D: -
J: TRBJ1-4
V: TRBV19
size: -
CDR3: CASQTRDIGEKLFF
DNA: TGTGCCAGCCAGACACGGGACATCGGAGAAAAACTGTTTTTT

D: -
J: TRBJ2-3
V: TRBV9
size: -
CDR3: CASSLLVPNTDTQYF
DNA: TGTGCCAGCAGCCTCCTTGTCCCTAACACAGATACGCAGTATTTT

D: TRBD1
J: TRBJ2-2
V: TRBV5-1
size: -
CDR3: CASSRQGDTGELFF
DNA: TGCGCCAGCTCAAGGCAGGGGGACACCGGGGAGCTGTTTTTT

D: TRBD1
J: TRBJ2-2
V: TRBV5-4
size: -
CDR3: CASSSGQELGELFF
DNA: TGTGCCAGCAGCTCGGGACAGGAGCTCGGGGAGCTGTTTTTT

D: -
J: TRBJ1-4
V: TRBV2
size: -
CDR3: CASSERGGRADEKLFF
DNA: TGTGCCAGCAGTGAAAGGGGGGGAAGGGCAGATGAAAAACTGTTTTTT

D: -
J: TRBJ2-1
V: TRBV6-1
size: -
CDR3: CASSEYYSRAWDEQFF
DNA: TGTGCCAGCAGTGAATATTACAGTCGTGCATGGGATGAGCAGTTCTTC

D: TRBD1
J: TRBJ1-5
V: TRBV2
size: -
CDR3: CATKLTGAGQPQHF
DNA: TGTGCCACCAAACTGACAGGGGCGGGGCAGCCCCAGCATTTT

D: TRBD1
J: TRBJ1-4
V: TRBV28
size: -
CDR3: CASSPPGQGLTNEKLFF
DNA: TGTGCCAGCAGCCCACCGGGACAGGGGTTAACTAATGAAAAACTGTTTTTT

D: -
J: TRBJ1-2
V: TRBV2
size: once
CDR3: CASRQEEFGYTF
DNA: TGTGCCAGCAGGCAGGAGGAGTTTGGCTACACCTTC

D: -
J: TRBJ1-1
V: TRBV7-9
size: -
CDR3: CASSLEGVGGEAFF
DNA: TGTGCCAGCAGCTTAGAAGGGGTTGGTGGTGAAGCTTTCTTT

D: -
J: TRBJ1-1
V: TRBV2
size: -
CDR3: CASNAGFIRTEAFF
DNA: TGTGCCAGCAACGCGGGCTTTATCCGGACTGAAGCTTTCTTT

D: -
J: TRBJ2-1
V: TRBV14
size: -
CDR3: CASTPAVTFNEQFF
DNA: TGTGCCAGCACCCCGGCGGTTACCTTCAATGAGCAGTTCTTC

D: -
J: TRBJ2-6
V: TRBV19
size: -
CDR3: CASSQGRSSGANVLTF
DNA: TGTGCCAGTAGTCAGGGGCGCTCCTCTGGGGCCAACGTCCTGACTTTC

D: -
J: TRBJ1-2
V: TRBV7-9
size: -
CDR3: CASSLGGEYGYTF
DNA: TGTGCCAGCAGCTTGGGGGGAGAGTATGGCTACACCTTC

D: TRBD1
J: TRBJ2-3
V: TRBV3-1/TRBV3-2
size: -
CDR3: CASSQIPGQGAWGTDTQYF
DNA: TGTGCCAGCAGCCAGATCCCGGGACAGGGGGCATGGGGCACAGATACGCAGTATTTT

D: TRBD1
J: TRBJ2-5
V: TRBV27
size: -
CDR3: CAKGQGETQYF
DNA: TGTGCCAAAGGACAGGGAGAGACCCAGTACTTC

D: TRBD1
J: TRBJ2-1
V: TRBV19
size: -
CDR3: CASSIDRDNEQFF
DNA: TGTGCCAGTAGTATTGACAGGGACAATGAGCAGTTCTTC

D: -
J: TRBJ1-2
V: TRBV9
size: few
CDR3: CASSNSGPLYYGYTF
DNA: TGTGCCAGCAGCAATAGCGGCCCGCTTTACTATGGCTACACCTTC

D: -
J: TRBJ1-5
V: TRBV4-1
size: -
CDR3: CASSQDANQPQHF
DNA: TGCGCCAGCAGCCAAGACGCGAATCAGCCCCAGCATTTT

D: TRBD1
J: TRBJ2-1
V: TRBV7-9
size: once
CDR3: CAFSGTGFYNEQFF
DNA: TGTGCCTTTTCCGGGACAGGGTTCTACAATGAGCAGTTCTTC

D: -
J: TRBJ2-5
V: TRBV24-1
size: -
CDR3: CATSEPSSGGKETQYF
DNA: TGTGCCACCAGTGAACCTAGTAGCGGAGGAAAAGAGACCCAGTACTTC

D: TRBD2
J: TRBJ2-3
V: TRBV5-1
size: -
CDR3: CASSKGLAGATDTQYF
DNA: TGCGCCAGCAGCAAGGGACTAGCGGGGGCCACAGATACGCAGTATTTT

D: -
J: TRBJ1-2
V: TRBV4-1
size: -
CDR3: CASSQDGQGYYGYTF
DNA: TGCGCCAGCAGCCAAGATGGGCAGGGGTACTATGGCTACACCTTC

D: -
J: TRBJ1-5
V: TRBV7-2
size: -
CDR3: CASSLGGDQPQHF
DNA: TGTGCCAGCAGCTTAGGGGGGGATCAGCCCCAGCATTTT

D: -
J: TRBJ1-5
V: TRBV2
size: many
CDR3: CASSVDRDQPQHF
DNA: TGTGCCAGCAGCGTGGACAGAGATCAGCCCCAGCATTTT

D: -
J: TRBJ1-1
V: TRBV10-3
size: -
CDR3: CAISEEITGEEAFF
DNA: TGTGCCATCAGTGAGGAGATAACAGGAGAAGAAGCTTTCTTT

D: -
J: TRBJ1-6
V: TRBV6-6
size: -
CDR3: CASSYSPRGALHF
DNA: TGTGCCAGCAGTTACTCCCCACGGGGGGCCCTCCACTTT

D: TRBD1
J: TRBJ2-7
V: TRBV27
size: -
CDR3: CASRKTGGYEQYF
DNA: TGTGCCAGCAGGAAAACAGGGGGCTACGAGCAGTACTTC

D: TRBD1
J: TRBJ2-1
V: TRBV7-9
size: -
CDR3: CASSSGYRGHNEQFF
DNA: TGTGCCAGCAGCTCGGGGTACAGGGGCCACAATGAGCAGTTCTTC

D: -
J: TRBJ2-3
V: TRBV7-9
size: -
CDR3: CASRKTSSVADTQYF
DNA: TGTGCCAGCAGAAAGACTAGTTCAGTTGCAGATACGCAGTATTTT